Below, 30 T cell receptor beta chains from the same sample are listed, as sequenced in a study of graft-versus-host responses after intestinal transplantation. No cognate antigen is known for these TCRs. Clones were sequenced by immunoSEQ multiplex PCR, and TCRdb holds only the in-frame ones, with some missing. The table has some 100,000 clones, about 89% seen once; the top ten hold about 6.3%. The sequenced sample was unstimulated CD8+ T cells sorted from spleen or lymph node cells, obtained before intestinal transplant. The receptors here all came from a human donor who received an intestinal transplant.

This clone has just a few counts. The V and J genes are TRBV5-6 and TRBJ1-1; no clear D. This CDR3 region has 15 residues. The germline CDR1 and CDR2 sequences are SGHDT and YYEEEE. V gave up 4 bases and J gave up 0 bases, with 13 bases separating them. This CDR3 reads CASSPRLGMNTEAFF. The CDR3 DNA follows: TGTGCCAGCAGCCCCCGTTTGGGGATGAACACTGAAGCTTTCTTT.

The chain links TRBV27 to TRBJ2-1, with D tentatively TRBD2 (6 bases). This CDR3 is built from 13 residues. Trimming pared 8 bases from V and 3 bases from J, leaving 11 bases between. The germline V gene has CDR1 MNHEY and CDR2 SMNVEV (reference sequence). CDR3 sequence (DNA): TGTGCCAGCGGTACGGGGGACTACAATGAGCAGTTCTTC. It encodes CASGTGDYNEQFF.

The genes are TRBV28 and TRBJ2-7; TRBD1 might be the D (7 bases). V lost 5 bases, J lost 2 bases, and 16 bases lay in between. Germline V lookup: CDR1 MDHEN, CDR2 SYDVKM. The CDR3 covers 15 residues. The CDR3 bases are TGTGCCAGCAGTGGGCGGGACAGAGGACCCTACGAGCAGTACTTC. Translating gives CASSGRDRGPYEQYF.

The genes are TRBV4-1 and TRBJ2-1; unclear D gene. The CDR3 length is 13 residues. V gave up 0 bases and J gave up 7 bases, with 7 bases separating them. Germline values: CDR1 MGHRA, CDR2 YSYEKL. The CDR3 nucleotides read TGCGCCAGCAGCCAAGAATCGAGGAATGAGCAGTTCTTC. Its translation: CASSQESRNEQFF.

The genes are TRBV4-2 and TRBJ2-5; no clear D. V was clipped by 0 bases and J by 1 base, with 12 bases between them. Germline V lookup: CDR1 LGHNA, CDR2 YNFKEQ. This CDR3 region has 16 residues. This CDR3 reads CASSQEAANAQETQYF. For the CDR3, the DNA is TGTGCCAGCAGCCAAGAAGCAGCCAACGCCCAAGAGACCCAGTACTTC.

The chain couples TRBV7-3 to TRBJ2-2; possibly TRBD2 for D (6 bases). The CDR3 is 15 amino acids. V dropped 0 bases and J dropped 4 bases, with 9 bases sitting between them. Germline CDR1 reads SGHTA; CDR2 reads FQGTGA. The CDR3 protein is CASSLTGGLTGELFF. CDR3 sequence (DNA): TGTGCCAGCAGCTTAACCGGGGGACTCACCGGGGAGCTGTTTTTT. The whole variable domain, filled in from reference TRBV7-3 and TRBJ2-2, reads GAGVSQTPSNKVTEKGKYVELRCDPISGHTALYWYRQSLGQGPEFLIYFQGTGAADDSGLPNDRFFAVRPEGSVSTLKIQRTERGDSAVYLCASSLTGGLTGELFFGEGSRLTVL.

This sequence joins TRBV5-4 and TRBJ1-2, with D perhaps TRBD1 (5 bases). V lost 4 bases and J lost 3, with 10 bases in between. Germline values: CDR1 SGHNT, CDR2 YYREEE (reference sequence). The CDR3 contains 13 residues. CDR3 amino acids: CASSNGQDYGYTF. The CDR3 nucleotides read TGTGCCAGCAGCAACGGACAAGACTATGGCTACACCTTC.

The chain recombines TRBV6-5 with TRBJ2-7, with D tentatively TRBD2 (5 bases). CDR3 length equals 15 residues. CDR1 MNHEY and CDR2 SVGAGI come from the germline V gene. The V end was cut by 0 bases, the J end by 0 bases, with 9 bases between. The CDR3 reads CASSYSGGGSYEQYF. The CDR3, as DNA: TGTGCCAGCAGTTACTCAGGCGGAGGCTCCTACGAGCAGTACTTC.

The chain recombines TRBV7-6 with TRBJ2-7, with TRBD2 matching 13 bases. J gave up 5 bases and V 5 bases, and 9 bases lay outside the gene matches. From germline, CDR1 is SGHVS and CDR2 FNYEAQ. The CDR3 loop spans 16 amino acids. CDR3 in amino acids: CASSPGTSGMIDEQYF. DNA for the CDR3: TGTGCCAGCAGCCCCGGGACTAGCGGGATGATCGACGAGCAGTACTTC.

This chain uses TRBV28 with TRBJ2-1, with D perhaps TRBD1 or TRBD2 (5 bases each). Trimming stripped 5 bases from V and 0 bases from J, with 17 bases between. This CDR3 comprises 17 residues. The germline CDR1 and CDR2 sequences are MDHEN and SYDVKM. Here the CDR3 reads CASSKLRGVASYNEQFF. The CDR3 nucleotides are TGTGCCAGCAGTAAGCTAAGAGGGGTTGCCTCCTACAATGAGCAGTTCTTC.

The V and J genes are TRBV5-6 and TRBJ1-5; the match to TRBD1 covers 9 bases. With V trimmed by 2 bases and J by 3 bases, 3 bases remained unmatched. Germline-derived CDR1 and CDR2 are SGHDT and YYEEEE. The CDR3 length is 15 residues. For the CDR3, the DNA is TGTGCCAGCAGCTTTGGGACAGGGAACAATCAGCCCCAGCATTTT. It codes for CASSFGTGNNQPQHF.

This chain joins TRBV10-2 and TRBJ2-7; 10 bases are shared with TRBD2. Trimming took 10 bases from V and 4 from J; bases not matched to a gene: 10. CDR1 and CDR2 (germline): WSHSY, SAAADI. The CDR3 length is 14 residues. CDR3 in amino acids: CATLGAGGSYEQYF. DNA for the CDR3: TGCGCCACCCTTGGAGCGGGAGGGTCTTACGAGCAGTACTTC.

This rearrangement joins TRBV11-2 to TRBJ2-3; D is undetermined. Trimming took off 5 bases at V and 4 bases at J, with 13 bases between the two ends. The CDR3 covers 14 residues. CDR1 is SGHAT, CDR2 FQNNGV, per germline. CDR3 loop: CASSTLLGSDTQYF. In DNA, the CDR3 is TGTGCCAGCAGCACGCTCCTAGGTTCAGATACGCAGTATTTT. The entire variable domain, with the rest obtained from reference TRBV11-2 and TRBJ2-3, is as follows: EAGVAQSPRYKIIEKRQSVAFWCNPISGHATLYWYQQILGQGPKLLIQFQNNGVVDDSQLPKDRFSAERLKGVDSTLKIQPAKLEDSAVYLCASSTLLGSDTQYFGPGTRLTVL.

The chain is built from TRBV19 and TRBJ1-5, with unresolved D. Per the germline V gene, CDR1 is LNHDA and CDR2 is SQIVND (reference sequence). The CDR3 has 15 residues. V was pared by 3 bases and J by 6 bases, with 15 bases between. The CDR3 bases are TGTGCCAGTAGTATCCTTGGCCAGGCTGGTCAGCCCCAGCATTTT. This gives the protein CASSILGQAGQPQHF.

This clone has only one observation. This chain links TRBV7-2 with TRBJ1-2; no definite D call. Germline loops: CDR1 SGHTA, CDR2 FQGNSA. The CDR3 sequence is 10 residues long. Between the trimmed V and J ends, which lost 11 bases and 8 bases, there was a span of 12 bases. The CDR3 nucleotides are TGTGCCCCCAGCCCTTCCGGCTACACCTTC. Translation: CAPSPSGYTF.

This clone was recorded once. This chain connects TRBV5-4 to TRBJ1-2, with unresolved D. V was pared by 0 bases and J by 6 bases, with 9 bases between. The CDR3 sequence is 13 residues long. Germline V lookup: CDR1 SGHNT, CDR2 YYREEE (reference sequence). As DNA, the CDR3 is TGTGCCAGCAGCTTGGCGGCTCCAGATGGCTACACCTTC. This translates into CASSLAAPDGYTF.

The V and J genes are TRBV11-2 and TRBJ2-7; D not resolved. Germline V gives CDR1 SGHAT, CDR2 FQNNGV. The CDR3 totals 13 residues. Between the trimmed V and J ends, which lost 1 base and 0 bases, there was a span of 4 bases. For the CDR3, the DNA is TGTGCCAGCAGCTTAGGCGTCTCCTACGAGCAGTACTTC. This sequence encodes CASSLGVSYEQYF.

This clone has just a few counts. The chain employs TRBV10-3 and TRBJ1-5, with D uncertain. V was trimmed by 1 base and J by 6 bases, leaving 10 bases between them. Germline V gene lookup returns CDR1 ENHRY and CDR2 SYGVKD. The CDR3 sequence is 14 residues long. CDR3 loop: CAISELGSGQPQHF. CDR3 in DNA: TGTGCCATCAGTGAGTTGGGTAGCGGTCAGCCCCAGCATTTT.

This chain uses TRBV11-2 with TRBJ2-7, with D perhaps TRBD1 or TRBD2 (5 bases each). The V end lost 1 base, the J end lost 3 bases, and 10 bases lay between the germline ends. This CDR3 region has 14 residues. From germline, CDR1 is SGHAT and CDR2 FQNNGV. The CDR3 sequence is CASSLAGAYYEQYF. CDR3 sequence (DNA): TGTGCCAGCAGCTTAGCCGGGGCATACTACGAGCAGTACTTC.

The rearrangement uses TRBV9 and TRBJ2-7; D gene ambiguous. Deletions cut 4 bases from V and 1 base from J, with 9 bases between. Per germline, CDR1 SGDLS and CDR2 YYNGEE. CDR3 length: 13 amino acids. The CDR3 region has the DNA TGTGCCAGCAGCTCCGTGGGTTCCTACGAGCAGTACTTC. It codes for CASSSVGSYEQYF.

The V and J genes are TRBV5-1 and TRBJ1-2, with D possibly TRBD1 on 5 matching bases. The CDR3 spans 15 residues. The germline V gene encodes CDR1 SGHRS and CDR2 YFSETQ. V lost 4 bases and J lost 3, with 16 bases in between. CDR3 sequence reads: CASSQSPGVDYGYTF. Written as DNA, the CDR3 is TGCGCCAGCAGCCAAAGTCCGGGGGTGGACTATGGCTACACCTTC.

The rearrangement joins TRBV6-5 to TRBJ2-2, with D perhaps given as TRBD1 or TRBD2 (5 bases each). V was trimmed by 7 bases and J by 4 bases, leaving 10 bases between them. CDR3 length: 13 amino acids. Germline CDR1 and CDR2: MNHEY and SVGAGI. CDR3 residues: CASTLGTTGELFF. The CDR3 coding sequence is TGTGCCAGCACCCTTGGGACCACCGGGGAGCTGTTTTTT.

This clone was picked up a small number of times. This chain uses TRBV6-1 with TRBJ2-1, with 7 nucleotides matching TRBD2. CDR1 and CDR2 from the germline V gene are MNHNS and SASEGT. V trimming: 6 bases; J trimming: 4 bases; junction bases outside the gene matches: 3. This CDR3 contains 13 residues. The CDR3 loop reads CASSLAEYNEQFF. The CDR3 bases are TGTGCCAGCAGCCTAGCGGAGTACAATGAGCAGTTCTTC.

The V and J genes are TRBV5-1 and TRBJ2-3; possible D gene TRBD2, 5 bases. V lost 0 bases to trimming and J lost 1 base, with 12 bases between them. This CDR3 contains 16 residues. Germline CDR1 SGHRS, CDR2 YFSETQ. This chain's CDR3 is CASSLDFGSGTDTQYF. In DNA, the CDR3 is TGCGCCAGCAGCTTGGACTTTGGGAGCGGCACAGATACGCAGTATTTT.

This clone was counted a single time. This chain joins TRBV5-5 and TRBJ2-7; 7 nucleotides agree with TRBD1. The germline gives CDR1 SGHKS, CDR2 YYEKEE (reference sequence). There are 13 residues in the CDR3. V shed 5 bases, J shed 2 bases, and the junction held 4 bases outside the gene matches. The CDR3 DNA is TGTGCCAGCAGTTGGGACAGCCCCTACGAGCAGTACTTC. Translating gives CASSWDSPYEQYF.

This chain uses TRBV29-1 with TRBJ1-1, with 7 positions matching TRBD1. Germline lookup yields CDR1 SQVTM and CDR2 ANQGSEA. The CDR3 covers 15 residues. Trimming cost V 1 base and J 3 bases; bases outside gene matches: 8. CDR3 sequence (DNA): TGCAGCGTTGAAGGGGCAGGGGGATCGGACACTGAAGCTTTCTTT. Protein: CSVEGAGGSDTEAFF.

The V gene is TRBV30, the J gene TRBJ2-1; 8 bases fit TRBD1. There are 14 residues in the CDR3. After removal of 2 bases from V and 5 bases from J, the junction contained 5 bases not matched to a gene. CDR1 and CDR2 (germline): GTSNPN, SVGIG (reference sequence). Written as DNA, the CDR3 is TGTGCCTGGAGTACAGGGACAGGCGACAATGAGCAGTTCTTC. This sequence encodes CAWSTGTGDNEQFF. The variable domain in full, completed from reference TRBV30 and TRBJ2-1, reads SQTIHQWPATLVQPVGSPLSLECTVEGTSNPNLYWYRQAAGRGLQLLFYSVGIGQISSEVPQNLSASRPQDRQFILSSKKLLLSDSGFYLCAWSTGTGDNEQFFGPGTRLTVL.

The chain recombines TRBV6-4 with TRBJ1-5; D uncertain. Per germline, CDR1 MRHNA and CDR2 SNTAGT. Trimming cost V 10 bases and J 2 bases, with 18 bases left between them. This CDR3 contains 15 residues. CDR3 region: CAIHGEGYGNQPQHF. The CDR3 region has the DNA TGTGCCATCCATGGGGAGGGTTACGGCAATCAGCCCCAGCATTTT.

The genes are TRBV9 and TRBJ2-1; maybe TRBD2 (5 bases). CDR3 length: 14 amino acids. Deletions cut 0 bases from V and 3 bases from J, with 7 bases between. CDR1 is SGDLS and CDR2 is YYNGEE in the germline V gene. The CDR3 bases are TGTGCCAGCAGCGTAGGAGACTACTACAATGAGCAGTTCTTC. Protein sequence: CASSVGDYYNEQFF.

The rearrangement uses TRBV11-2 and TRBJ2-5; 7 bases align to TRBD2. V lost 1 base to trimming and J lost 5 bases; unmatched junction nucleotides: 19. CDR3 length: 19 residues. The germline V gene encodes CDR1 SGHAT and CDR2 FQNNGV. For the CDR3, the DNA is TGTGCCAGCAGCTTAGGTCCTAGCGGCGAGGGATGGATGAGGGAGACCCAGTACTTC. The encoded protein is CASSLGPSGEGWMRETQYF. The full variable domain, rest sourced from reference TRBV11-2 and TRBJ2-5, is EAGVAQSPRYKIIEKRQSVAFWCNPISGHATLYWYQQILGQGPKLLIQFQNNGVVDDSQLPKDRFSAERLKGVDSTLKIQPAKLEDSAVYLCASSLGPSGEGWMRETQYFGPGTRLLVL.